Included here is one T cell receptor beta chain sequence, with context. This clone was seen many times. What this receptor recognizes is not known. No much larger clone exists at a distance of one base, and base qualities are not known. The sample originates from a study of metastatic and nonmetastatic thyroid tumors (TCRdb year 2020). Background for the entire study: For patients with malignant and with benign thyroid disease, the researchers compared repertoires between peripheral blood samples and tumor or nodule tissue samples. Here is what the overall study found, with its caveats: In both blood and tumor samples, malignant tumors were reported to have significantly higher TCR beta diversity than benign nodules.

The receptor library was made with PCR. The sequencer listed for this sample is Illumina HiSeq 4000. High-throughput sequencing was used to profile the CDR3 region of the TCR beta-chain in every patient. The study's processing was this. CDR3 differences across clinicopathological groups were used to build a classifier for discriminating distant-metastatic papillary thyroid cancer patients. To measure repertoire diversity the researchers used the Shannon index, while the Morisita-Horn index served to gauge how similar the tumor and blood repertoires were. TCRdb applied fastp at Q25 and MiXCR to the public reads, then kept only in-frame beta chains. The V and J calls follow TCRdb's processing rather than the paper's. In this sample the table shows about 39,000 clones, about 12% of which occur a single time. The ten largest clones add up to roughly 9% of the sample. The CDR3 starts with the cysteine, ends with the phenylalanine, and has 13 residues. The DNA shown is the 39-base CDR3, in frame from base 1. Trimming leaves V shorter by 8 bases and J shorter by 3 bases, with the junction holding 7 bases beyond the gene matches. CDR1 and CDR2 were assigned from the germline V gene (reference sequence) as SEHNR and FQNEAQ.

No patient had received any treatment before thyroid surgery. Using T-cell receptor beta sequencing, the researchers looked back retrospectively at clinical samples from patients, gathered between about 2011 and 2018. Input material: blood. This sequence originates from a male donor with papillary thyroid cancer or a benign thyroid nodule (not recorded which). Some clones in this sample may be carry-over from other donors' samples. The chain is assembled from TRBV7-9 and TRBJ2-7; the central 7 bases match TRBD1. The nucleotide sequence reads TGTGCCAGCGGCAGACAGGGAATCTACGAGCAGTACTTC. The encoded protein is CASGRQGIYEQYF.